This T cell receptor (beta chain) was captured by sequencing in a study of post-analysis software for immune sequencing data. Overall study context: The patients showed relapsing-remitting, secondary progressive and progressive-relapsing multiple sclerosis courses.

The CDR3 extends over 13 amino acids. Trimming removed 6 bases from V and 7 bases from J, with 16 bases in between. Germline values: CDR1 SNHLY, CDR2 FYNNEI. As concerns this clonotype: The antigen is not known.

Each TCR beta cDNA library carried unique molecular identifiers. TCRdb called the PCR reads again in MiXCR, with one record for every CDR3 protein. The table includes around 250,000 distinct CDR3 sequences, approximately 34% detected once. Study-level findings and limits: Batch-matched samples strongly co-clustered by F measure. Roughly 5 TRBV segments, including TRBV5-6, TRBV5-1 and TRBV20-1, were more frequent in patients than controls.

The sequence came from a girl aged 10-17 years with multiple sclerosis. The chain has TRBV2 and TRBJ2-7; possibly TRBD2 for D (5 bases). Sequences were obtained from blood. The CDR3, as DNA: TGTGCCAGCAGCCTTTCACTAGTAGGGGAGCAGTACTTC. Its protein product is CASSLSLVGEQYF.